This T cell receptor beta chain was sequenced in a study of shared clonotypes between healthy human individuals. In regard to this clone: Other DNA sequences in the same sample also yield this CDR3.

Every subset had its genomic DNA shared out evenly among several immunoSEQ plates. Original methodology: Quality scores were absent from the junction-only immunoSEQ sequences, so filtering differed. Assay: immunoSEQ multiplex PCR; the TCRdb copy retains only in-frame clones and omits some. Clone size and V and J calls were adopted from that table, with D and trimming inferred from the DNA. In the table there are approximately 2,000,000 clones, 85% to 95% of which are singletons. CD45RO-negative, CCR7-positively selected cells formed the naive CD8 fraction, excluding terminally differentiated effector memory CD45RA+ cells. Germline assignment: CDR1 MNHEY and CDR2 SVGAGI. CDR3 size: 13 residues. Trimming took off 6 bases at V and 4 bases at J, with 12 bases between the two ends.

This receptor was taken from a man younger than 30 in good health. Some clones in this sample may be carry-over from other donors' samples. The sample comprised naive CD8+ T cells from PBMCs. This chain joins TRBV6-5 and TRBJ1-1, with D maybe TRBD1 (6 bases). Written as DNA, the CDR3 is TGTGCCAGCAGGCCGAGGGGGGGCACTGAAGCTTTCTTT. Translation: CASRPRGGTEAFF.